This T cell receptor beta chain was identified during a study of glioma-infiltrating T cells. Across the study: Approximately 990,000 peripheral T cells were targeted at roughly 4.5- to 11-fold coverage.

Germline V gene lookup returns CDR1 MDHEN and CDR2 SYDVKM. V lost 6 bases to trimming and J lost 5 bases; unmatched junction nucleotides: 9. CDR3 length: 14 residues. Using RNA template, CDR3s of TCR alpha and beta were amplified with iRepertoire arm-PCR. Input was roughly 85-400 ng of tissue mRNA or PBMC total RNA. TCRdb passed the multiplex PCR reads through MiXCR, listing each CDR3 protein once. The repertoire holds about 380,000 distinct CDR3 sequences, with roughly two fifths as singletons. Comment on this clonotype: A read error may explain this, as a much larger clone is one base away.

The V call is TRBV28, the J call TRBJ2-5; TRBD1 matches 7 bases. Sequencing was carried out using glioma tissue, nonneoplastic brain tissue, or PBMCs (not recorded which). The TCR was taken from a human donor with low-grade glioma or glioblastoma, undergoing nonglioma brain surgery, or in good health (not recorded which). In nucleotides, the CDR3 is TGTGCCAGCAGGCCCCAGACAGGGACGGAGACCCAGTACTTC. As protein: CASRPQTGTETQYF.